This is a list of T cell receptor beta chains from one sample in a study of blood T cell repertoires in COVID-19. TCRdb's table, derived via immunoSEQ multiplex PCR, lists solely in-frame clones and lacks some. The data show fewer than 90,000 clones, around 88% seen once. Sequencing input: peripheral blood. These receptors were obtained from a woman older than 75 with active or convalescent COVID-19. Each CDR3 is given with its conserved first and last residue. A D gene is named only where the DNA matches it firmly. Clone size, where shown, is once, few, many, or a class for clones that have expanded.

abundance,d_gene,j_gene,v_gene,CDR3nt,CDR3aa
NA,TRBD1,TRBJ1-2,TRBV30,TGTGCCTGGAGTACCCCCGGGACAGGGACACCTAACTATGGCTACACCTTC,CAWSTPGTGTPNYGYTF
NA,NA,TRBJ2-3,TRBV11-2,TGTGCCAGCAGCTTATCATGGGGCCCAGATACGCAGTATTTT,CASSLSWGPDTQYF
NA,TRBD2,TRBJ2-1,TRBV4-1,TGCGCCAGCAGCCAAGTTGCTAGCGGGAGAGTAGGTGAGCAGTTCTTC,CASSQVASGRVGEQFF
NA,TRBD1,TRBJ2-1,TRBV19,TGTGCCAGTAGTATAGGACAGGGAAGGGATGAGCAGTTCTTC,CASSIGQGRDEQFF
NA,NA,TRBJ1-2,TRBV6-5,TGTGCCAGCAGTTCCCCGGGGGGGAGCTATGGCTACACCTTC,CASSSPGGSYGYTF
once,TRBD2,TRBJ2-3,TRBV5-1,TGCGCCAGCAGACTAGCGGGAGCCCCAGATACGCAGTATTTT,CASRLAGAPDTQYF
once,TRBD1,TRBJ1-1,TRBV9,TGTGCCAGCAGCATCACCGGGACAGGGAACACTGAAGCTTTCTTT,CASSITGTGNTEAFF
NA,NA,TRBJ1-2,TRBV7-2,TGTGCCAGCAGCTCCCGCGGGGGGTCATTGGGCGGCTACACCTTC,CASSSRGGSLGGYTF
NA,TRBD1,TRBJ2-3,TRBV7-6,TGTGCCAGCAGCAACACAGGGGGACGGGATACGCAGTATTTT,CASSNTGGRDTQYF
NA,TRBD1,TRBJ1-1,TRBV6-2/TRBV6-3,TGTGCCAGCACCCCTACAGGGGGTTTGACTGAAGCTTTCTTT,CASTPTGGLTEAFF
NA,TRBD1,TRBJ1-2,TRBV3-1/TRBV3-2,TGTGCCAGCAAGGAGTCAGGGGGTAACTATGGCTACACCTTC,CASKESGGNYGYTF
NA,TRBD1,TRBJ1-2,TRBV3-1/TRBV3-2,TGTGCCAGCAGCCTACCAGGGGGGGACAGGCAAGGCGGCTACACCTTC,CASSLPGGDRQGGYTF
few,NA,TRBJ1-2,TRBV6-5,TGTGCCAGCAGGGCGACGCGAGGGAACTATGGCTACACCTTC,CASRATRGNYGYTF
NA,NA,TRBJ1-4,TRBV2,TGTGCCAGCGAGGGTTTTGAAAAACTGTTTTTT,CASEGFEKLFF
NA,NA,TRBJ2-4,TRBV5-1,TGCGCCAGCAGCCCCTCCCTAGCCAAAAACATTCAGTACTTC,CASSPSLAKNIQYF
NA,TRBD1,TRBJ2-7,TRBV7-2,TGTGCCAGCAGCTCACAGGGGTACAACGAGCAGTACTTC,CASSSQGYNEQYF
NA,TRBD1,TRBJ1-2,TRBV9,TGTGCCAGCAGCGTAGCTACGTCAGGGGGGAGCTATGGCTACACCTTC,CASSVATSGGSYGYTF
NA,NA,TRBJ1-1,TRBV7-3,TGTGCCAGCAGCTTAAACGGTCTCACTGAAGCTTTCTTT,CASSLNGLTEAFF
NA,NA,TRBJ1-6,TRBV6-2/TRBV6-3,TGTGCCAGCAGTTACAACTATGGAGACGGGAATTCACCCCTCCACTTT,CASSYNYGDGNSPLHF
NA,NA,TRBJ1-1,TRBV9,TGTGCCAGCAGCGTAGGGACCGGGACAGAAGCTTTCTTT,CASSVGTGTEAFF
NA,NA,TRBJ2-5,TRBV15,TGTGCCACCAGCAGAGTAGACAGGTACCAAGAGACCCAGTACTTC,CATSRVDRYQETQYF
NA,TRBD2,TRBJ2-7,TRBV5-8,TGTGCCAGCAGCTTCGGGAGGTTTTACGAGCAGTACTTC,CASSFGRFYEQYF
NA,TRBD1,TRBJ2-3,TRBV2,TGTGCCAGCATCCTGGACAGGGGGGGGACAGATACGCAGTATTTT,CASILDRGGTDTQYF
NA,NA,TRBJ2-4,TRBV7-8,TGTGCCAGCAGCTTAGGCGGGCTCGTCGGGGGAGGCAAAAACATTCAGTACTTC,CASSLGGLVGGGKNIQYF
NA,TRBD1,TRBJ2-7,TRBV19,TGTGCCAGTTCCGACAGGGGGCCATCCTCCTACGAGCAGTACTTC,CASSDRGPSSYEQYF
once,TRBD1,TRBJ1-2,TRBV6-5,TGTGCCAGCAGTCCTCGGGACAGACCTAACTATGGCTACACCTTC,CASSPRDRPNYGYTF
NA,NA,TRBJ1-4,TRBV5-4,TGTGCCAGCAGCCGGAGAGGGGGTGATTTGAAACTGTTTTTT,CASSRRGGDLKLFF
once,NA,TRBJ1-4,TRBV15,TGTGCCACCAGCGGGGGGACGGATCCAACTAATGAAAAACTGTTTTTT,CATSGGTDPTNEKLFF
NA,NA,TRBJ2-6,TRBV6-1,TGTGCCAGCGACTCGGGGGCCAACGTCCTGACTTTC,CASDSGANVLTF
NA,NA,TRBJ2-1,TRBV7-2,TGTGCCAGCAGCTCAGCGGGCCTCCCTGGTTCCTACAATGAGCAGTTCTTC,CASSSAGLPGSYNEQFF
NA,TRBD2,TRBJ2-3,TRBV3-1/TRBV3-2,TGTGCCAGCAGCCAAGAAAGCGGGACTAGCGGTACAGATACGCAGTATTTT,CASSQESGTSGTDTQYF
few,TRBD1,TRBJ1-6,TRBV5-6,TGTGCCAGCAGTTATGGTGACAGGGACAATTCACCCCTCCACTTT,CASSYGDRDNSPLHF
few,NA,TRBJ1-1,TRBV7-3,TGTGCCAGCAGCTTATCCCCCGGGAACACTGAAGCTTTCTTT,CASSLSPGNTEAFF
once,TRBD2,TRBJ2-3,TRBV6-4,TGTGCCAGCAGTGGGGCTAGCGGGGCCGGCACAGATACGCAGTATTTT,CASSGASGAGTDTQYF
NA,TRBD1,TRBJ2-6,TRBV5-1,TGCGCCAGCAGCTTAGGGACAGGGGGGAGCTCTGGGGCCAACGTCCTGACTTTC,CASSLGTGGSSGANVLTF
NA,TRBD2,TRBJ2-1,TRBV12-5,TGTGCTAGTGGAGGACTAGCGGATGATCCTCCCTACAATGAGCAGTTCTTC,CASGGLADDPPYNEQFF
NA,NA,TRBJ1-1,TRBV29-1,TGCAGCGTTCAACGCAGGGTTGAGGCTTTCTTT,CSVQRRVEAFF
NA,NA,TRBJ2-7,TRBV12-3/TRBV12-4,TGTGCCAGCAGTTTAGACAGTATCCTCGATCAGTACTTC,CASSLDSILDQYF
NA,NA,TRBJ2-2,TRBV5-1,TGCGCCAGCAGCCTTGCACCCCCAGGGGCCGGGGAGCTGTTTTTT,CASSLAPPGAGELFF
NA,NA,TRBJ1-4,TRBV18,TGTGCCAGCTCACTCCGGACAGACGGGCTGTTTTTT,CASSLRTDGLFF
once,NA,TRBJ1-5,TRBV2,TGTGCCAGCTTGGGAGCTCTCAATCAGCCCCAGCATTTT,CASLGALNQPQHF
NA,TRBD1,TRBJ1-5,TRBV7-2,TGTGCCAGCAGCTTGGGACAGGGGAGCAGAAGCAATCAGCCCCAGCATTTT,CASSLGQGSRSNQPQHF
NA,NA,TRBJ2-3,TRBV19,TGTGCCAGTAGTATGGGGCGTGCCCCGATGGCGGCGCAGTATTTT,CASSMGRAPMAAQYF
NA,TRBD2,TRBJ2-5,TRBV15,TGTGCCACCAGCGGGCGACTAGCGGGAACAGAGACCCAGTACTTC,CATSGRLAGTETQYF
NA,TRBD1,TRBJ2-3,TRBV5-1,TGCGCCAGCAAGTCGACAGGGGGCACAGATACGCAGTATTTT,CASKSTGGTDTQYF
NA,NA,TRBJ2-5,TRBV24-1,TGTGCCACCAGTGCCGTGGGACCGGGGGTGGAGACCCAGTACTTC,CATSAVGPGVETQYF
once,TRBD1,TRBJ1-1,TRBV5-4,TGTGCCAGCAGCCCACCCCGTCCGGGACAGGGGAACACTGAAGCTTTCTTT,CASSPPRPGQGNTEAFF
NA,NA,TRBJ1-3,TRBV7-2,TGTGCCAGCAGCTTAGATAGAAACCCCGGAAACACCATATATTTT,CASSLDRNPGNTIYF
NA,TRBD2,TRBJ2-5,TRBV5-1,TGCGCCAGCAGCTTGGGAGCGGGGGGAGAAGAGACCCAGTACTTC,CASSLGAGGEETQYF